Listed here are 32 T cell receptor beta chains from one sample, sequenced in a study of cytomegalovirus exposure and HLA in healthy donors. In the PCR, 60 Vbeta and 13 Jbeta primers were used. Assay: immunoSEQ multiplex PCR; the TCRdb copy retains only in-frame clones and omits some. The data show 150,000 or so clones, with roughly 80% seen just once and roughly 1.6% held by the top ten. The sample taken for sequencing was PBMCs. The receptors originated from a female donor in good health and CMV-seronegative.

The gene calls are TRBV27 and TRBJ1-6, with D possibly matching TRBD1 (5 bases). From germline, CDR1 is MNHEY and CDR2 SMNVEV (reference sequence). The CDR3 sequence is 14 residues long. V lost 4 bases and J lost 9, with 13 bases in between. The chain's CDR3 is CASSSIGEVSPLHF. DNA of the CDR3: TGTGCCAGCAGTTCAATAGGGGAGGTTTCACCCCTCCACTTT.

J is TRBJ2-1 and V is TRBV9, with 8 nucleotides matching TRBD1. The ends lost 7 bases at V and 2 bases at J; junction bases unmatched: 8. The CDR3 length is 15 residues. In germline, CDR1 is SGDLS, CDR2 YYNGEE. Here the CDR3 DNA reads TGTGCCAGCGGATCGGGACAGGACACCTACAATGAGCAGTTCTTC. Translating it yields CASGSGQDTYNEQFF. The variable domain in full, with the rest retrieved from reference TRBV9 and TRBJ2-1, is DSGVTQTPKHLITATGQRVTLRCSPRSGDLSVYWYQQSLDQGLQFLIQYYNGEERAKGNILERFSAQQFPDLHSELNLSSLELGDSALYFCASGSGQDTYNEQFFGPGTRLTVL.

Here the CDR3 reads CATSPGAGGQETQYF. CDR3 DNA: TGTGCCACCTCCCCTGGGGCGGGGGGCCAAGAGACCCAGTACTTC. The chain couples TRBV6-4 to TRBJ2-5; 8 positions agree with TRBD2. With 10 bases clipped from V and 1 base from J, the junction kept 11 bases outside the gene matches. The germline gives CDR1 MRHNA, CDR2 SNTAGT. The CDR3 length is 15 residues.

This sequence joins TRBV4-1 and TRBJ2-5, with TRBD2 matching 10 bases. The germline V gene has CDR1 MGHRA and CDR2 YSYEKL. V lost 1 base, J lost 3 bases, and 5 bases stayed unmatched. This CDR3 spans 16 amino acids. The CDR3 DNA reads TGCGCCAGCAGCCAAGTGACTAGCGGGCCGAAAGAGACCCAGTACTTC. It is translated as CASSQVTSGPKETQYF.

The chain couples TRBV27 to TRBJ2-7; D is possibly TRBD2 (5 bases). V was shortened by 2 bases and J by 0 bases, with 5 bases between the two germline ends. The germline V gene encodes CDR1 MNHEY and CDR2 SMNVEV (reference sequence). The CDR3 is 13 amino acids. The CDR3 here is CASSLEGSYEQYF. The CDR3 bases are TGTGCCAGCAGTTTAGAGGGCTCCTACGAGCAGTACTTC.

This clone came up once. The gene calls are TRBV7-9 and TRBJ2-3; D call uncertain. Deletions cut 8 bases from V and 2 bases from J, with 14 bases between. CDR1 is SEHNR, CDR2 FQNEAQ, per germline (reference sequence). This CDR3 contains 14 residues. Written as DNA, the CDR3 is TGTGCCAGCGTCCTAAGAGGCGACACAGATACGCAGTATTTT. This gives the protein CASVLRGDTDTQYF.

The V and J genes are TRBV25-1 and TRBJ1-1; 7 nucleotides line up with TRBD1. The CDR3 contains 14 residues. The V gene's germline CDR1 is MGHDK and CDR2 SYGVNS. The J segment lost 6 bases and the V segment lost 0 bases, leaving 4 bases of the junction unmatched. CDR3 DNA: TGTGCCAGCAGTGAATATTGGCAGGGGGCTGAAGCTTTCTTT. Translation: CASSEYWQGAEAFF.

The chain links TRBV5-4 to TRBJ2-2; TRBD1 aligns across 8 bases. CDR1 is SGHNT and CDR2 is YYREEE in the germline V gene (reference sequence). The CDR3 runs to 16 residues. J lost 5 bases, V lost 4 bases, and 10 bases had no gene match. The DNA of the CDR3 is TGTGCCAGCAGCACGGACAGGGCCGCGGGAACCGGGGAGCTGTTTTTT. This translates into CASSTDRAAGTGELFF.

V is TRBV7-2 and J is TRBJ2-3; 9 positions agree with TRBD2. Germline CDR1 reads SGHTA; CDR2 reads FQGNSA. The CDR3 consists of 16 residues. Losses at the gene ends were 1 base for V and 2 bases for J; bases not matched to a gene: 4. In nucleotides, the CDR3 is TGTGCCAGCAGCTTAGGTGGCGGGAGGGCCACAGATACGCAGTATTTT. Residues: CASSLGGGRATDTQYF. Variable domain in full (rest from reference TRBV7-2 and TRBJ2-3): GAGVSQSPSNKVTEKGKDVELRCDPISGHTALYWYRQSLGQGLEFLIYFQGNSAPDKSGLPSDRFSAERTGGSVSTLTIQRTQQEDSAVYLCASSLGGGRATDTQYFGPGTRLTVL.

This chain links TRBV2 with TRBJ1-1; D unresolved. This CDR3 contains 10 residues. CDR1 and CDR2 from the germline V gene are SNHLY and FYNNEI. The ends were cut back, 5 bases at V and 8 bases at J, with 6 bases in the middle. The CDR3 DNA is TGTGCCAGCAGTTTTAGAGAAGCTTTCTTT. The encoded protein is CASSFREAFF.

V is TRBV6-1 and J is TRBJ2-3, with 9 bases fitting TRBD1. The germline CDR1 and CDR2 sequences are MNHNS and SASEGT. Trimming cost V 2 bases and J 0 bases; bases outside gene matches: 6. CDR3 size: 17 residues. CDR3 sequence (DNA): TGTGCCAGCAGTGAATATGGGACAGGGATAAGCACAGATACGCAGTATTTT. Protein: CASSEYGTGISTDTQYF.

This chain joins TRBV19 and TRBJ2-1; 11 nucleotides match TRBD2. CDR1 and CDR2 (germline): LNHDA, SQIVND (reference sequence). The CDR3 is 14 amino acids. The V gene end was trimmed by 11 bases and the J gene end by 6 bases; junction bases not matched to a gene: 9. The CDR3 is CAWDSGRAVNEQFF. CDR3 DNA sequence: TGTGCCTGGGATAGCGGGAGGGCAGTCAATGAGCAGTTCTTC.

The chain combines TRBV5-1 with TRBJ2-7; D perhaps matches TRBD1 (5 bases). The CDR3 totals 15 residues. Trimming took off 3 bases at V and 5 bases at J, with 18 bases between the two ends. In germline, CDR1 is SGHRS, CDR2 YFSETQ. The chain's CDR3 is CASSYTTGTINEQYF. The CDR3 DNA follows: TGCGCCAGCAGCTACACAACAGGTACCATCAACGAGCAGTACTTC.

This chain links TRBV5-5 with TRBJ1-3; 7 nucleotides match TRBD1. The CDR3 totals 15 residues. V was pared by 0 bases and J by 0 bases, with 0 bases of the junction left unmatched. From germline, CDR1 is SGHKS and CDR2 YYEKEE (reference sequence). The CDR3 nucleotides read TGTGCCAGCAGCTTGGCAGGGGGCTCTGGAAACACCATATATTTT. Protein product: CASSLAGGSGNTIYF.

On this clone: A junction boundary mismatches the germline segment, possibly from a read error. V and J are TRBV7-7 and TRBJ2-3, with 13 bases that match TRBD2. Per the germline V gene, CDR1 is SSHAT and CDR2 is FNYEAQ (reference sequence). CDR3 size: 17 residues. CDR3 sequence (DNA): TGTGCTAGCAGCCCGGGACTAGCGGGGTCTAGCACAGATACGCAGTATTTT. Translated, it gives CASSPGLAGSSTDTQYF.

V and J are TRBV4-2 and TRBJ2-1; 12 nucleotides match TRBD2. This CDR3 has 19 residues. V dropped 0 bases and J dropped 7; count of bases not matched to a gene: 13. CDR1 is LGHNA, CDR2 YNFKEQ, per germline. CDR3 coding DNA: TGTGCCAGCAGCCAAGACCCCCGGCTAGCGGGGGGGCCTGGAAATGAGCAGTTCTTC. Its protein product is CASSQDPRLAGGPGNEQFF.

The genes are TRBV5-1 and TRBJ2-3, with TRBD1 matching over 10 bases. V trimming: 1 base; J trimming: 4 bases; junction bases outside the gene matches: 6. Per the germline V gene, CDR1 is SGHRS and CDR2 is YFSETQ. The CDR3 length is 16 residues. The chain's CDR3 is CASSLTTGGAPDTQYF. For the CDR3, the DNA is TGCGCCAGCAGCTTGACGACAGGGGGCGCGCCAGATACGCAGTATTTT. Variable domain in full (rest from reference TRBV5-1 and TRBJ2-3): KAGVTQTPRYLIKTRGQQVTLSCSPISGHRSVSWYQQTPGQGLQFLFEYFSETQRNKGNFPGRFSGRQFSNSRSEMNVSTLELGDSALYLCASSLTTGGAPDTQYFGPGTRLTVL.

The chain is built from TRBV7-6 and TRBJ1-3; perhaps TRBD1 as D (6 bases). Per the germline V gene, CDR1 is SGHVS and CDR2 is FNYEAQ. Trimming cost V 6 bases and J 1 base, with 13 bases left between them. The CDR3 contains 15 residues. CDR3 sequence: CASSWSTGSGNTIYF. The CDR3 region has the DNA TGTGCCAGCAGTTGGAGCACAGGGTCTGGAAACACCATATATTTT.

V and J are TRBV28 and TRBJ1-5; D gene ambiguous. The CDR3 sequence is 15 residues long. Trimming shortened V by 5 bases and J by 4 bases, and 15 bases separated the two germline ends. Germline V CDR1 and CDR2: MDHEN, SYDVKM. CDR3 nucleotides: TGTGCCAGCAGTCCCGTGTCCCTTATTAATCAGCCCCAGCATTTT. Protein sequence: CASSPVSLINQPQHF.

This chain connects TRBV15 to TRBJ2-7, with unresolved D. The CDR3 consists of 16 residues. Trimming stripped 0 bases from V and 2 bases from J, with 14 bases between. Looked up from germline, CDR1 is LNHNV and CDR2 is YYDKDF (reference sequence). Here the CDR3 reads CATSRDPFWATYEQYF. In DNA, the CDR3 is TGTGCCACCAGCAGAGATCCTTTCTGGGCCACCTACGAGCAGTACTTC.

With regard to this clone: At the DNA level, this CDR3 is encoded by other sequences in the same sample as well. The rearrangement joins TRBV19 to TRBJ1-5, with TRBD1 matching over 12 bases. This CDR3 is built from 15 residues. Germline V gene lookup returns CDR1 LNHDA and CDR2 SQIVND (reference sequence). V was pared by 6 bases and J by 3 bases, with 3 bases of the junction left unmatched. The CDR3 here is CASRGTGGPNQPQHF. As DNA, the CDR3 is TGTGCCAGTAGGGGGACAGGGGGCCCCAATCAGCCCCAGCATTTT.

This chain connects TRBV18 to TRBJ2-1, with TRBD2 matching 10 bases. J was trimmed by 9 bases and V by 6 bases; bases with no gene match: 14. CDR3 size: 16 residues. Germline loops: CDR1 KGHSH, CDR2 LQKENI. The CDR3 DNA reads TGTGCCAGCTCCCCGGGTGGAGTAGCGGGGGGTCGTGAGCAGTTCTTC. Its protein product is CASSPGGVAGGREQFF.

This rearrangement joins TRBV4-2 to TRBJ2-7, with 9 bases identical to TRBD1. V was clipped by 0 bases and J by 3 bases; unmatched bases: 6. The CDR3 has 16 amino acids. The germline CDR1 and CDR2 sequences are LGHNA and YNFKEQ. The CDR3 DNA reads as TGTGCCAGCAGCCAAGACCCTGACAGGGGGTTCTACGAGCAGTACTTC. Its translation is CASSQDPDRGFYEQYF.

The chain carries TRBV19 and TRBJ1-2, with TRBD1 matching over 9 bases. In germline, CDR1 is LNHDA, CDR2 SQIVND (reference sequence). CDR3 length: 16 amino acids. V was clipped by 4 bases and J by 6 bases; unmatched bases: 12. The CDR3 DNA reads TGTGCCAGTAGTAGACCTCTTAGGGGGACAGGGAATGGCTACACCTTC. Amino acids: CASSRPLRGTGNGYTF.

V gene TRBV25-1 combines with J gene TRBJ1-2; 7 bases fit TRBD1. Germline V gene data show CDR1 as MGHDK and CDR2 as SYGVNS. The CDR3 contains 17 residues. J gave up 8 bases and V 4 bases, and 19 bases lay outside the gene matches. The CDR3 coding sequence is TGTGCCAGCAGTGCTAATTTTTGGTCAGGTGGACAGGAAGGCTACACCTTC. This gives the protein CASSANFWSGGQEGYTF.

This clone was detected once. The CDR3 DNA is TGTGCCAGCAGCACCGACCCCCCACAGGGAAGGTACAATGAGCAGTTCTTC. This codes for CASSTDPPQGRYNEQFF. This chain joins TRBV7-9 and TRBJ2-1; D is possibly TRBD1 (6 bases). The CDR3 sequence is 17 residues long. Germline V lookup: CDR1 SEHNR, CDR2 FQNEAQ (reference sequence). V was cut by 5 bases and J by 4 bases, with 21 bases left in between.

The chain is built from TRBV19 and TRBJ2-2; perhaps TRBD1 as D (6 bases). This CDR3 has 16 residues. V lost 3 bases to trimming and J lost 3 bases, with 14 bases between them. In germline, CDR1 is LNHDA, CDR2 SQIVND (reference sequence). CDR3 region: CASSIPQGTDTGELFF. DNA of the CDR3: TGTGCCAGTAGTATCCCCCAGGGGACCGACACCGGGGAGCTGTTTTTT.

The V and J genes are TRBV9 and TRBJ2-3; D remains ambiguous. The CDR3 consists of 11 residues. The germline gives CDR1 SGDLS, CDR2 YYNGEE. V was cut by 4 bases and J by 4 bases, with 4 bases left in between. Here the CDR3 DNA reads TGTGCCAGCAGCCTTTCAGATACGCAGTATTTT. Its protein product is CASSLSDTQYF.

CDR3 sequence (DNA): TGTGCCAGCAGCTTAGTAGTAGGGGTCCCCTACGAGCAGTACTTC. This sequence encodes CASSLVVGVPYEQYF. This sequence joins TRBV7-8 and TRBJ2-7; D possibly corresponds to TRBD1 (5 bases). The V gene's germline CDR1 is SGHVS and CDR2 FQNEAQ. CDR3 length: 15 residues. Trimming removed 1 base at V and 2 bases at J, with 12 bases between. The full variable domain, rest sourced from reference TRBV7-8 and TRBJ2-7, is GAGVSQSPRYKVAKRGQDVALRCDPISGHVSLFWYQQALGQGPEFLTYFQNEAQLDKSGLPSDRFFAERPEGSVSTLKIQRTQQEDSAVYLCASSLVVGVPYEQYFGPGTRLTVT.

This clone appeared a few times. The V call is TRBV7-9, the J call TRBJ1-1; D remains ambiguous. The CDR3 consists of 13 residues. Trimming cost V 2 bases and J 2 bases, with 6 bases left between them. Germline V gene sequence: CDR1 SEHNR, CDR2 FQNEAQ (reference sequence). CDR3: CASSLRENTEAFF. CDR3 DNA sequence: TGTGCCAGCAGCTTACGGGAAAACACTGAAGCTTTCTTT. Full variable domain (rest looked up from reference TRBV7-9 and TRBJ1-1): DTGVSQNPRHKITKRGQNVTFRCDPISEHNRLYWYRQTLGQGPEFLTYFQNEAQLEKSRLLSDRFSAERPKGSFSTLEIQRTEQGDSAMYLCASSLRENTEAFFGQGTRLTVV.

V usage is TRBV7-9 and J usage is TRBJ1-1; 12 positions agree with TRBD1. The CDR3 spans 15 residues. V was pared by 1 base and J by 5 bases, with 2 bases of the junction left unmatched. Germline V lookup: CDR1 SEHNR, CDR2 FQNEAQ (reference sequence). The CDR3 loop is CASSLGDRGLTEAFF. The CDR3 DNA is TGTGCCAGCAGCTTAGGGGACAGGGGGCTGACTGAAGCTTTCTTT.

V gene TRBV6-1 combines with J gene TRBJ2-1, with 10 bases aligning to TRBD2. The CDR3 has 15 residues. The V gene end was trimmed by 6 bases and the J gene end by 4 bases; junction bases not matched to a gene: 6. CDR1 is MNHNS, CDR2 SASEGT, per germline. In DNA form, the CDR3 reads TGTGCCAGCAGGAAGCGGGAGGGCGAATACAATGAGCAGTTCTTC. Protein sequence: CASRKREGEYNEQFF.